These 5 T cell receptor beta chains share one sample of origin, sequenced in a study of shared clonotypes between healthy human individuals. Only in-frame clones appear in the TCRdb table, and some are missing; sequencing was by immunoSEQ multiplex PCR. Found here are 1,100,000 or so clones, around three quarters of them singletons; the top ten hold approximately 0.52%. Material: memory CD4+ T cells from PBMCs. The subset was: CD45RA-negative fraction. These receptor sequences come from a man younger than 35 in good health. Some clones in this sample may be carry-over from other donors' samples.

The CDR3 DNA follows: TGTGCCAGCAGCCCGACCGGGACTAGCGGGAGGAATGAGCAGTTCTTC. It codes for CASSPTGTSGRNEQFF. The chain is built from TRBV5-4 and TRBJ2-1; TRBD2 aligns across 15 bases. The germline V gene has CDR1 SGHNT and CDR2 YYREEE (reference sequence). With V trimmed by 4 bases and J by 7 bases, 6 bases remained unmatched. The CDR3 has 16 amino acids.

This clone was seen just once. The V gene is TRBV10-3, the J gene TRBJ1-3, with D possibly matching TRBD1 (6 bases). Germline loops: CDR1 ENHRY, CDR2 SYGVKD. This CDR3 has 16 amino acids. V lost 4 bases to trimming and J lost 0 bases, with 13 bases between them. CDR3 sequence reads: CAISAGQRLSGNTIYF. CDR3 in DNA: TGTGCCATCAGTGCCGGACAGAGACTCTCTGGAAACACCATATATTTT.

The gene calls are TRBV20-1 and TRBJ2-7; D is possibly TRBD2 (5 bases). CDR1 and CDR2 (germline): DFQATT, SNEGSKA (reference sequence). V lost 1 base and J lost 10, with 11 bases in between. The CDR3 consists of 11 residues. For the CDR3, the DNA is TGCAGTGCTAGAGCCGAGGGAGTTCAGTACTTC. Protein product: CSARAEGVQYF.

The chain recombines TRBV5-1 with TRBJ1-2; maybe TRBD1 (5 bases). In germline, CDR1 is SGHRS, CDR2 YFSETQ. Trimming stripped 0 bases from V and 7 bases from J, with 10 bases between. The CDR3 is 13 residues long. CDR3 nucleotide sequence: TGCGCCAGCAGCTTGGTAAGAGGGGCTGGCTACACCTTC. This sequence encodes CASSLVRGAGYTF.

This chain joins TRBV9 and TRBJ2-7; no reliable D call. Trimming pared 4 bases from V and 3 bases from J, leaving 14 bases between. Germline CDR1 reads SGDLS; CDR2 reads YYNGEE. The CDR3 loop spans 14 amino acids. CDR3 nucleotide sequence: TGTGCCAGCAGCCCCACGGGTCTCGGCTACGAGCAGTACTTC. This encodes CASSPTGLGYEQYF.